Detailed here is one TCR beta chain. Generated by immunoSEQ multiplex PCR, the TCRdb table keeps only in-frame clones and is missing some. The table shows around 190,000 clones, with roughly four fifths occurring only once. This record comes from a study of blood T cell repertoires in COVID-19. The CDR3 is 18 amino acids. Germline trimming cut 4 bases from V and 6 bases from J; bases unmatched to any gene: 10. The germline CDR1 and CDR2 sequences are LGHNA and YNFKEQ. Participant ages covered roughly 18 to 89 years across 24 US areas. This chain joins TRBV4-2 and TRBJ2-1; 15 bases are shared with TRBD2. The source of this sequence is a middle-aged man who had recovered from COVID-19. Specimen: PBMCs or T cells enriched from blood (not recorded which). In DNA, the CDR3 is TGTGCCAGCAGCCGACTAGCTGGACTAGCGGGAGGGGGCAATGAGCAGTTCTTC. It encodes CASSRLAGLAGGGNEQFF.